The clone carrying this T cell receptor (beta chain) was picked up many times. These data come from a study of cytomegalovirus exposure and HLA in healthy donors. Clones were read by immunoSEQ multiplex PCR, and TCRdb kept only the in-frame ones, dropping some. The sample shows about 140,000 clones, approximately 86% of them seen only once. The sequencing sample was made of PBMCs. This clonotype was obtained from a man between 18 and 29 years old in good health and CMV-seropositive.

This CDR3 reads CASSYILAGASEQYF. The CDR3 nucleotides read TGTGCCAGCAGTTACATCCTAGCGGGAGCTAGCGAGCAGTACTTC. V and J are TRBV6-5 and TRBJ2-7, with TRBD2 matching 10 bases. This CDR3 comprises 15 residues. From germline, CDR1 is MNHEY and CDR2 SVGAGI. V lost 2 bases to trimming and J lost 6 bases; unmatched junction nucleotides: 7.